This T cell receptor beta chain was retrieved from a study of shared clonotypes between healthy human individuals. General study points: The authors expected sequencing depth to affect clonotype sharing among donors.

Comment on this clone: The antigen is unknown.

Germline CDR1 ENHRY, CDR2 SYGVKD. The CDR3 spans 15 residues. Trimming at V came to 2 bases and at J to 1 base, leaving 4 bases not matched to a gene. CD45RO-negative CD8 cells positively selected for CCR7 made up the naive population, which excluded terminally differentiated effector memory CD45RA+ cells. Sequencing was at deep level. Measured with immunoSEQ multiplex PCR; TCRdb has only the in-frame clones, and not every one. Altogether 2 million to 2.5 million clones are present, 85% to 95% being singletons, with the ten largest covering approximately 1.2%. This chain uses TRBV10-3 with TRBJ1-1, with 7 bases fitting TRBD1. Sequencing was performed on naive CD8+ T cells sorted from blood. The clonotype comes from a man between 18 and 35 years old in good health. CDR3 region: CAISEPTGENTEAFF. CDR3 bases: TGTGCCATCAGTGAGCCCACAGGGGAGAACACTGAAGCTTTCTTT.